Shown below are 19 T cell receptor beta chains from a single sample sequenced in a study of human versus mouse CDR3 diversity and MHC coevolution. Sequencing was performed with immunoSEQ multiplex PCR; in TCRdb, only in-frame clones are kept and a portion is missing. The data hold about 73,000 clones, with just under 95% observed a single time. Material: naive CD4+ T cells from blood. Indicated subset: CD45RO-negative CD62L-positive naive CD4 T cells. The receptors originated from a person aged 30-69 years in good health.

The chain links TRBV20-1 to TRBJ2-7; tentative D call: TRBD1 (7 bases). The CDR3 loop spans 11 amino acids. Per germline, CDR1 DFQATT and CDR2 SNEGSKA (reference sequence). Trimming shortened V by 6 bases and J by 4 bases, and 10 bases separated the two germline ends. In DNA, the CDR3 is TGCAGTGCCTCAGGGGGGTACGAGCAGTACTTC. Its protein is CSASGGYEQYF.

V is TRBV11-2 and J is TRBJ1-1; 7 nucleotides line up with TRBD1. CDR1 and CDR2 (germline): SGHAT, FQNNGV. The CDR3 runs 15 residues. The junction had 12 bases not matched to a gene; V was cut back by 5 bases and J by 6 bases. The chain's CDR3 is CASSPPRQGGSEAFF. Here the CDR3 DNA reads TGTGCCAGCAGCCCCCCCCGACAGGGTGGCTCTGAAGCTTTCTTT.

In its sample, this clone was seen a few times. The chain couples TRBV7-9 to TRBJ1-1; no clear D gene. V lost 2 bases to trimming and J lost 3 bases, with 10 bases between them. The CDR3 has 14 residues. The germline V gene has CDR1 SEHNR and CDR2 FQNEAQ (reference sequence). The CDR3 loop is CASSLRGRDTEAFF. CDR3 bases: TGTGCCAGCAGCTTACGAGGGAGGGACACTGAAGCTTTCTTT. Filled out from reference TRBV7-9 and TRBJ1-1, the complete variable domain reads DTGVSQNPRHKITKRGQNVTFRCDPISEHNRLYWYRQTLGQGPEFLTYFQNEAQLEKSRLLSDRFSAERPKGSFSTLEIQRTEQGDSAMYLCASSLRGRDTEAFFGQGTRLTVV.

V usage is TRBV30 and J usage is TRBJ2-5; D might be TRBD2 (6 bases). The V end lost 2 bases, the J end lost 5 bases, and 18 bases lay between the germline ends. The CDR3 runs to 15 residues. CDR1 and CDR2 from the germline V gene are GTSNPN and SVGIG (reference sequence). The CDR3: CAWSSSDGGRETQYF. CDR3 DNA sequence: TGTGCCTGGAGTTCATCTGACGGGGGTCGGGAGACCCAGTACTTC.

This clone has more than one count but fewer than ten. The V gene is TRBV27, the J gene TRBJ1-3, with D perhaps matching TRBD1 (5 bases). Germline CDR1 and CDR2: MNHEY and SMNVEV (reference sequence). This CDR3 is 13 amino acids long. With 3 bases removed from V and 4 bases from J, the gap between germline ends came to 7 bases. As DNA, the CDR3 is TGTGCCAGCAGTTTCAGGGCCGGAAACACCATATATTTT. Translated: CASSFRAGNTIYF.

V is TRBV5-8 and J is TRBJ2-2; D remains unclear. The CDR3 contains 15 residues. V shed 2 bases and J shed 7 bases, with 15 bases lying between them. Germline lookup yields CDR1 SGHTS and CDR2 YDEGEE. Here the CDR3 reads CASSFLRKNGGELFF. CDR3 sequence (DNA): TGTGCCAGCAGCTTTCTCAGGAAAAATGGCGGGGAGCTGTTTTTT.

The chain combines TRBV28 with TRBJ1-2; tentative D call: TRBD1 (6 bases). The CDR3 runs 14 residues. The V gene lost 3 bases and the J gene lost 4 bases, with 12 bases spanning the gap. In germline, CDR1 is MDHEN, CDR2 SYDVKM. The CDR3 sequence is CASSFPDRPYGYTF. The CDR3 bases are TGTGCCAGCAGTTTCCCTGACAGGCCCTATGGCTACACCTTC.

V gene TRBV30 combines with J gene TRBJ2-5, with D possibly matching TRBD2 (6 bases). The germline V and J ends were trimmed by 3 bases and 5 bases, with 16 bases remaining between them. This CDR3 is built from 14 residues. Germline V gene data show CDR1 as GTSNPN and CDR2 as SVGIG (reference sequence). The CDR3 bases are TGTGCCTGGAGCGAACAGACTAGAAGGGAGACCCAGTACTTC. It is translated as CAWSEQTRRETQYF.

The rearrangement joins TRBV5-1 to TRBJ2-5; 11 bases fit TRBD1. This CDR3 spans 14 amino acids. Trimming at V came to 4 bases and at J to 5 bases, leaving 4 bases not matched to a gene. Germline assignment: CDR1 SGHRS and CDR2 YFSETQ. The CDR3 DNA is TGCGCCAGCAGCCCGGGACAGGGGGTGGAGACCCAGTACTTC. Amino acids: CASSPGQGVETQYF.

CDR3 in DNA: TGTGCCAGCAGCGTAGGACAGGCTAGCAATCAGCCCCAGCATTTT. It yields the protein CASSVGQASNQPQHF. The chain employs TRBV2 and TRBJ1-5, with 7 bases fitting TRBD1. This CDR3 region has 15 residues. Germline CDR1 SNHLY, CDR2 FYNNEI. V lost 6 bases to trimming and J lost 0 bases; unmatched junction nucleotides: 5.

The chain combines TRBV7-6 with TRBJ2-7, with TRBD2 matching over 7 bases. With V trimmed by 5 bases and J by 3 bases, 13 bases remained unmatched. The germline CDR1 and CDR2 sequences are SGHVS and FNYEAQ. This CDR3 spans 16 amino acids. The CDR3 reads CASSPYGPGTNYEQYF. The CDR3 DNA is TGTGCCAGCAGCCCCTACGGACCCGGGACTAACTACGAGCAGTACTTC.

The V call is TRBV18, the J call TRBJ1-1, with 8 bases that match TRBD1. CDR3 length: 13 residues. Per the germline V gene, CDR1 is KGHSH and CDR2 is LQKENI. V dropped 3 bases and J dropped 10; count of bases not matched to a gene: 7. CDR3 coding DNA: TGTGCCAGCTCACCGAAGATGGACAGGGTAGCTTTCTTT. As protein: CASSPKMDRVAFF.

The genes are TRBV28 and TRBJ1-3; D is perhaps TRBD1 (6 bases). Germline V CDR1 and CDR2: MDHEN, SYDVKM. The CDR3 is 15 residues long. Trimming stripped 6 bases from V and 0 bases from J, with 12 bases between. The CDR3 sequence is CASSRGHLSGNTIYF. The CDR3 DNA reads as TGTGCCAGCAGCAGGGGACACCTCTCTGGAAACACCATATATTTT.

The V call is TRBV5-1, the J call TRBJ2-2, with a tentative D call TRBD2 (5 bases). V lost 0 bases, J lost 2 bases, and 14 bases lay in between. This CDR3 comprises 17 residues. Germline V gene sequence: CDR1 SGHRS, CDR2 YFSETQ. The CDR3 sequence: CASSLEAGSVNTGELFF. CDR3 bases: TGCGCCAGCAGCTTGGAGGCGGGTAGCGTTAACACCGGGGAGCTGTTTTTT.

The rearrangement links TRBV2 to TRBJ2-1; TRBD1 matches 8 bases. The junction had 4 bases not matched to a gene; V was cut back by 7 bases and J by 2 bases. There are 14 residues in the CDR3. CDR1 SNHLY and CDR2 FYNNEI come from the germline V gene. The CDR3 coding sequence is TGTGCCAGCATCGGACAGGGTACCTACAATGAGCAGTTCTTC. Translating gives CASIGQGTYNEQFF.

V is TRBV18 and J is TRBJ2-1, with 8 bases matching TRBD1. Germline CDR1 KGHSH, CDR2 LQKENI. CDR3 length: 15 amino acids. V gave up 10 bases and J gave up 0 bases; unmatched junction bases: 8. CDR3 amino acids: CATSRDRSSYNEQFF. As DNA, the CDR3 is TGTGCCACCAGTAGGGACAGGAGCTCCTACAATGAGCAGTTCTTC.

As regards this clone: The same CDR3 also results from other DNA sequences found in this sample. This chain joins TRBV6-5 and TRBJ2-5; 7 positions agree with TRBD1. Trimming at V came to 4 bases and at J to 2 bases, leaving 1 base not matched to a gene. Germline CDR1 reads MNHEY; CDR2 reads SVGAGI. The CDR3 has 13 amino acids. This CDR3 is CASSWDSQETQYF. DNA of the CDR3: TGTGCCAGCAGTTGGGACAGTCAAGAGACCCAGTACTTC.

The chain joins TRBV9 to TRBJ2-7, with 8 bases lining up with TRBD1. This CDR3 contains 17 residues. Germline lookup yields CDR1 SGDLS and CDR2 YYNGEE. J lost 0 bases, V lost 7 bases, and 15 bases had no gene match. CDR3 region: CASGPPDKGQASYEQYF. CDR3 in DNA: TGTGCCAGCGGCCCCCCAGACAAGGGACAGGCCTCCTACGAGCAGTACTTC.

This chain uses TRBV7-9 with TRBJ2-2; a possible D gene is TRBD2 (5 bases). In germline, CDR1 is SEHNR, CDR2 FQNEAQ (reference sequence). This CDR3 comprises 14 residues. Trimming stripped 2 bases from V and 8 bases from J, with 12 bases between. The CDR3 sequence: CASSLSLAVGELFF. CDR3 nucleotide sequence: TGTGCCAGCAGCTTATCCCTAGCCGTAGGGGAGCTGTTTTTT.